The following is a TCR beta chain sequence with its context. No cognate antigen has been identified for it. Per-nucleotide qualities are absent, and no much larger clonotype sits a single base away. A patient counted as having stable Graves' hyperthyroidism if no progression to ophthalmopathy occurred over 18 months of follow-up. Hyperthyroidism patients were newly diagnosed, with disease duration under 2 months, and aged 18 to 65 years. Patients with uncontrolled infections, other autoimmune diseases, pregnancy or lactation were excluded. Clinical symptoms, serum thyroxine and TRAb, thyroid ultrasound, and orbital computed tomography formed the basis for the diagnoses. PBMCs were separated from roughly 9.6 ml of fresh peripheral blood using Ficoll-Paque density gradient centrifugation. Total RNA was extracted with Trizol reagent, and quality was checked on an Agilent 2100 Bioanalyzer. This sample stems from a study of T cells in Graves' hyperthyroidism and ophthalmopathy (dated by TCRdb to the late 2010s). With regard to the full study: Peripheral blood was sampled at the time of initial diagnosis, prior to any treatment. To identify distinguishing TCR V-J signatures, a discovery cohort of about 95 patients was used, comprising 40 to 45 with Graves' ophthalmopathy and about 59 with stable Graves' hyperthyroidism. Prospective prediction of ophthalmopathy was tested in an independent validation cohort of fewer than 20 hyperthyroidism patients and 17 patients who later progressed to ophthalmopathy. The 75 to 100 discovery patients were randomly split 7:3 into training and test sets. In more than five Graves' hyperthyroidism patients, the study also compared T-cell repertoires from thyroid tissue with T-cell repertoires from blood. After sampling, hyperthyroidism patients received methimazole starting at 30 mg daily, and ophthalmopathy patients received high-dose intravenous methylprednisolone. According to the paper, TCR Vbeta CDR3 sequencing was carried out on over 130 peripheral blood samples, which came from more than 40 ophthalmopathy, around 74 hyperthyroidism and roughly 17 progressor patients.

What the research found in general, with its limitations: In validation, the model predicted progression to ophthalmopathy a median of roughly 6.1 months before onset, with about 67% sensitivity and 72.22% specificity. Sample size was not statistically predetermined, and blinding of investigators to group allocation was not performed. Ophthalmopathy was separated from stable hyperthyroidism by a 13 V-J signature model, with 87.88% sensitivity and roughly 81% specificity obtained in cross-validation and 80%/75% obtained in testing. Most expanded thyroid clonotypes (frequency above 0.001) were also detected in blood, a finding suggesting that blood repertoires may reflect thyroid immune responses.

TCR beta CDR3 regions were amplified from RNA transcripts. For the first round of RT-PCR on the TCR CDR3, the HTBI primer set was used together with the Qiagen OneStep RT-PCR kit. A second multiplex PCR round built the libraries, followed by size selection and purification. Paired-end sequencing of the libraries was performed with 100 bp reads on an Illumina HiSeq2000. The original pipeline was this. SOAPnuke was used to process the raw data, with reads discarded if the reads contained adapters or uncalled bases, had a mean Phred below 15, or lacked an exact constant-primer or identifier match. High-quality paired reads were merged with COPE v1.2.5, and unique nucleotide sequences were defined as clonotypes. MiTCR v1.1 was used to align clonotypes to the IMGT TRBV, TRBD and TRBJ reference segments. Only V-J combinations with frequency above 0.0001, covering 99.2% of repertoires, were analysed. The TCS score was defined as F50 (clonal expansion) divided by E x V (chaos), with BLOSUM62-based TCRdist calculated between CDR3 peptides within each V-J. Welch's t-statistics and random forest reduced around 520 V-J features to 13, which were used in a naive Bayes classifier (R e1071). TCRdb handled the public reads itself, with Q25 trimming in fastp and clone calling in MiXCR, and kept productive beta chains. Rows merge per CDR3 protein into single entries with the most common DNA and genes. TCRdb's processing, not the authors' own work, is the source of the V and J calls. The sample table contains about 340,000 distinct CDR3 sequences; only one count was recorded for 15% to 20% of them. The ten largest make up approximately 49% of the sample.

Trimming leaves V shorter by 2 bases and J shorter by 5 bases, with the junction holding 3 bases beyond the gene matches. For CDR1 and CDR2, the germline V gene lists SGHTA and FQGNSA. Its CDR3 holds 15 amino acids, cysteine through phenylalanine. Only CDR3 DNA is held: 45 bases, read in frame from base 1. This sequence originates from a woman between 45 and 65 years old with Graves' hyperthyroidism. The sequencing input was blood. The sequence is built from TRBV7-2 and TRBJ1-6; 7 central nucleotides agree with TRBD1. The DNA sequence is TGTGCCAGCAGCTTAAGGGACAGCAATAATTCACCCCTCCACTTT. Its translation reads: CASSLRDSNNSPLHF.